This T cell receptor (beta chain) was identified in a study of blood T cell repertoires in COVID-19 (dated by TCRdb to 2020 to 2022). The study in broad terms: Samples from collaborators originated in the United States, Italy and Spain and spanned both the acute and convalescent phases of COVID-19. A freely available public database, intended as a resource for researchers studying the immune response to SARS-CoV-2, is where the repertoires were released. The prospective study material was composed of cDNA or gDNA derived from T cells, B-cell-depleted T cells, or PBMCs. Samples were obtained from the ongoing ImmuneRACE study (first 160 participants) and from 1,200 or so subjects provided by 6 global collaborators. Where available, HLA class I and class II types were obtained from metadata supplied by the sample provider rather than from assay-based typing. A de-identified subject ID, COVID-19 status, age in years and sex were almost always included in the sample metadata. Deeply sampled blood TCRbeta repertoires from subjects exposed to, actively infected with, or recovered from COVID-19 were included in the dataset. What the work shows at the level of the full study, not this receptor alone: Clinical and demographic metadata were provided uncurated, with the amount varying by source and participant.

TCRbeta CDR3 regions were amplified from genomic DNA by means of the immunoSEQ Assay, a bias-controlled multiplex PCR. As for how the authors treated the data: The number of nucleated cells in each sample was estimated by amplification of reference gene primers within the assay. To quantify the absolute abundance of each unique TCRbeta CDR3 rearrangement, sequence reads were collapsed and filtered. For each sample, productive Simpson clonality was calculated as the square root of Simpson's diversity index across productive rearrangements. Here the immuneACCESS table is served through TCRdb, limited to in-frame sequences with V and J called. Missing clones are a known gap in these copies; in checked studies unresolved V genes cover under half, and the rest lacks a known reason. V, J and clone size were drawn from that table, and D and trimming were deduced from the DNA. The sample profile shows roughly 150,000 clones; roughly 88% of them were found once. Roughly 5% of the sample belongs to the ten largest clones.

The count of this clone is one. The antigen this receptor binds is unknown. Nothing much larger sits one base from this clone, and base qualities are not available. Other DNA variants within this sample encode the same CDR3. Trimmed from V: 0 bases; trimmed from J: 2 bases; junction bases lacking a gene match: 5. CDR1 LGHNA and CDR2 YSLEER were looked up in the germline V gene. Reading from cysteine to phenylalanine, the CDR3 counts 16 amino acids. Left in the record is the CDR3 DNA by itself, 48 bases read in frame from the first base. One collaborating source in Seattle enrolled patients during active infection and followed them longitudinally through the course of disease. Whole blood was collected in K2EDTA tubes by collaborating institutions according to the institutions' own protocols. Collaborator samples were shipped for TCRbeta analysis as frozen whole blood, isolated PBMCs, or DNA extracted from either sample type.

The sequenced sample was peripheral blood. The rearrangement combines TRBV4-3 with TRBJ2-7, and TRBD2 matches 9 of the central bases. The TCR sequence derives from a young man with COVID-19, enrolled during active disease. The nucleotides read TGCGCCAGCAGCCAAGATCGGTTAGCGGGGGCCTACGAGCAGTACTTC. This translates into CASSQDRLAGAYEQYF.